Listed here are 5 T cell receptor beta chains from one sample, sequenced in a study of blood T cell repertoires in COVID-19. TCRdb keeps only in-frame clones here, not all; method: immunoSEQ multiplex PCR. The sample carries about 310,000 clones, 80% to 90% recorded once. Sequencing was done on a sample of peripheral blood. All receptors derive from a woman aged 45-65 years who had recovered from COVID-19.

The chain couples TRBV5-1 to TRBJ2-5, with TRBD1 matching over 7 bases. The CDR3 consists of 17 residues. The germline gives CDR1 SGHRS, CDR2 YFSETQ. J was trimmed by 2 bases and V by 0 bases; bases with no gene match: 10. The CDR3 coding sequence is TGCGCCAGCAGCTTGGGTGTGGGACAGTTACATCAAGAGACCCAGTACTTC. Its protein is CASSLGVGQLHQETQYF.

This chain joins TRBV18 and TRBJ1-1; unclear D gene. The CDR3 has 15 residues. The V end was cut by 3 bases, the J end by 1 base, with 12 bases between. Germline lookup yields CDR1 KGHSH and CDR2 LQKENI. CDR3 sequence: CASSPNHRENTEAFF. Written as DNA, the CDR3 is TGTGCCAGCTCACCGAACCACCGCGAGAACACTGAAGCTTTCTTT.

This chain joins TRBV5-6 and TRBJ1-3; no reliable D call. This CDR3 has 14 amino acids. V was trimmed by 1 base and J by 1 base, leaving 6 bases between them. CDR1 and CDR2 from the germline V gene are SGHDT and YYEEEE. The DNA of the CDR3 is TGTGCCAGCAGCTTGATCTATTCTGGAAACACCATATATTTT. Translating gives CASSLIYSGNTIYF.

The chain combines TRBV28 with TRBJ2-3; D may be TRBD2 (6 bases). The CDR3 has 15 residues. Germline CDR1 is MDHEN and CDR2 is SYDVKM. Between the trimmed V and J ends, which lost 7 bases and 1 base, there was a span of 15 bases. CDR3 coding DNA: TGTGCCAGCATCCCGGGACTGGCTGGCACAGATACGCAGTATTTT. Its protein is CASIPGLAGTDTQYF.

This clone was counted only a few times. The CDR3 coding sequence is TGTGCCAGCACCCCGGACAGCGTCGGCTACACCTTC. Its translation: CASTPDSVGYTF. This chain links TRBV6-1 with TRBJ1-2; D is perhaps TRBD1 (6 bases). The ends were cut back, 7 bases at V and 8 bases at J, with 14 bases in the middle. The CDR3 has 12 residues. CDR1 MNHNS and CDR2 SASEGT come from the germline V gene.